This TCR beta chain was sequenced in a study of T cells expressing NK-cell markers. Study background: In sorted CD3+CD56+NKG2C+, CD3+CD56+NKG2C- and CD3+CD56-NKG2C+ T cells, TCR beta repertoires were obtained. Sequenced donors, eight in total, included seven who were HCMV-seropositive and one who was seronegative.

TCRdb derives one entry per CDR3 protein from the 5' RACE reads, leaving out DNA. The repertoire shows about 450,000 distinct CDR3 sequences; the top ten hold 6% to 9.5%. Findings and limits, study-wide: Whether the expanded NKG2C+ T cell clones recognized HCMV remained unclear.

Regarding this clonotype: What it binds is not known.

Sample: blood T cells: a sorted CD56 or NKG2C T cell subset, CD4+ or CD8+ T cells, or bulk PBMC T cells (not recorded which). This clonotype originated in a woman between 18 and 69 years old in good health.

The CDR3 region is CSARDWLQGDGYNEQFF. The chain uses TRBV20-1 and TRBJ2-1; TCRdb gives TRBD1 as the D gene, but with no DNA this cannot be confirmed. The CDR3 covers 17 residues. Germline CDR1 reads DFQATT; CDR2 reads SNEGSKA (reference sequence).